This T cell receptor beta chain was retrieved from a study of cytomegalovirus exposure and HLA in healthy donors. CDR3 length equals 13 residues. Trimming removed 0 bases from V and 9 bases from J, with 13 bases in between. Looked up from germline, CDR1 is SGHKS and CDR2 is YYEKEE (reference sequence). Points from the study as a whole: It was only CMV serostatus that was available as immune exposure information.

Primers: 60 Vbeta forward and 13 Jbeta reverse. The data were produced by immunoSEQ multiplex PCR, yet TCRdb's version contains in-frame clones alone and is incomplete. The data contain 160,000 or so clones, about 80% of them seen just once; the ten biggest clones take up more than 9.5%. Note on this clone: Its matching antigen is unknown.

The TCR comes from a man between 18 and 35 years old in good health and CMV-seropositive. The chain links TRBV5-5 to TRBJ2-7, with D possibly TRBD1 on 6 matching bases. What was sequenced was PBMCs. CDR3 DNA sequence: TGTGCCAGCAGCTTGGTTTACATACAGGGGCAGTACTTC. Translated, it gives CASSLVYIQGQYF.